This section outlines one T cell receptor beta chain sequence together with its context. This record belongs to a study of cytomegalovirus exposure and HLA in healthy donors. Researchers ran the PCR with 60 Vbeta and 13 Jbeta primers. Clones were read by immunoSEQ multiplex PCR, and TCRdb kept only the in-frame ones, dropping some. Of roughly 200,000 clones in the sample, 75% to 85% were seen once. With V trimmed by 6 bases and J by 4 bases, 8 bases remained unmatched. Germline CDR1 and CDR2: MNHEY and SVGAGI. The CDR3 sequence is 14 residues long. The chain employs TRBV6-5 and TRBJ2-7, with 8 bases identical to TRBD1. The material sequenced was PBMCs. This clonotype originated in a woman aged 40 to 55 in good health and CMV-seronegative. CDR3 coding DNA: TGTGCCAGCAGCTCTACAGGGGGTCGGTACGAGCAGTACTTC. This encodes CASSSTGGRYEQYF.